The present entry profiles one T cell receptor beta chain with its context. Its matching antigen is unknown. This sample is drawn from a study of cytomegalovirus exposure and HLA in healthy donors. Study-level points and caveats: Generally TCR sequences proved uncommon, though certain public TCRs appeared in numerous donors.

CDR1 WSHSY and CDR2 SAAADI come from the germline V gene. V lost 3 bases, J lost 3 bases, and 3 bases lay in between. CDR3 size: 11 residues. The protocol was immunoSEQ multiplex PCR, while the TCRdb copy is restricted to in-frame clones and leaves out a portion. The sample holds tens of thousands of clones; roughly 90% are singletons and the top ten take 3% to 4%. The chain recombines TRBV10-2 with TRBJ2-7, with unresolved D. This receptor was taken from a woman younger than 30 in good health and CMV-seropositive. Sequences were obtained from PBMCs. CDR3 residues: CASSDSYEQYF. CDR3 DNA sequence: TGCGCCAGCAGTGACAGCTACGAGCAGTACTTC.